This TCR beta chain was retrieved from a study of T cells in narcolepsy. General study findings and limits: Healthy controls reportedly lacked the autoreactive clonotypes serially found in patients' blood.

Measured with immunoSEQ multiplex PCR; TCRdb has only the in-frame clones, and not every one. The sample records 9,500 to 12,000 clones, over 90% being singletons. Germline lookup yields CDR1 GTSNPN and CDR2 SVGIG (reference sequence). The CDR3 contains 14 residues. Trimming removed 3 bases from V and 6 bases from J; junction bases left unmatched: 6. Turning to this clone: Its antigen is not identified.

What was sequenced was CD45RA- memory CD4+ T cells from PBMCs. The sequence derives from a human donor with narcolepsy. The chain is built from TRBV30 and TRBJ2-7, with 12 bases fitting TRBD2. The CDR3: CAWSLAGGGLEQYF. CDR3 in DNA: TGTGCCTGGAGCCTAGCGGGAGGGGGCCTCGAGCAGTACTTC.